These 12 T cell receptor beta chains were sequenced from one sample in a study of identical twins. Using its own MiXCR run on the 5' RACE reads, TCRdb lists one record per CDR3 protein. The sample has 600,000 to 700,000 distinct CDR3 sequences, less than 25% seen once. This sample was shared with a second study, whose subject was T cells expressing NK-cell markers.

Specimen: PBMCs. The receptors here all came from a young woman in good health.

This clonotype occurred many times. The V call is TRBV29-1, the J call TRBJ1-4, with D unresolved. CDR1 is SQVTM and CDR2 is ANQGSEA in the germline V gene. Trimming stripped 0 bases from V and 8 bases from J, with 16 bases between. The length of the CDR3 is 15 residues. CDR3 loop: CSVEDLESFHEKLFF. CDR3 nucleotides: TGCAGCGTTGAAGATCTGGAATCATTTCACGAAAAACTGTTTTTT. Based on the CDR3 plus reference TRBV29-1 and TRBJ1-4, the full variable domain is SAVISQKPSRDICQRGTSLTIQCQVDSQVTMMFWYRQQPGQSLTLIATANQGSEATYESGFVIDKFPISRPNLTFSTLTVSNMSPEDSSIYLCSVEDLESFHEKLFFGSGTQLSVL.

This clonotype was seen ten or more times. This rearrangement joins TRBV9 to TRBJ1-4; tentative D call: TRBD1 (5 bases). CDR3 size: 15 residues. V was clipped by 1 base and J by 14 bases, with 21 bases between them. CDR1 and CDR2 from the germline V gene are SGDLS and YYNGEE. The CDR3 sequence is CASSVSQSGQGGLFF. Here the CDR3 DNA reads TGTGCCAGCAGCGTAAGCCAGAGCGGCCAGGGCGGGCTGTTTTTT. The variable domain in full, completed from reference TRBV9 and TRBJ1-4, reads DSGVTQTPKHLITATGQRVTLRCSPRSGDLSVYWYQQSLDQGLQFLIQYYNGEERAKGNILERFSAQQFPDLHSELNLSSLELGDSALYFCASSVSQSGQGGLFFGSGTQLSVL.

This clonotype occurred a few times. The chain carries TRBV5-1 and TRBJ2-3; D perhaps matches TRBD2 (7 bases). The CDR3 runs 13 residues. Germline V CDR1 and CDR2: SGHRS, YFSETQ. V lost 7 bases and J lost 2, with 11 bases in between. The CDR3 bases are TGCGCCAGCGGGGGGGGCTTCACAGATACGCAGTATTTT. It specifies CASGGGFTDTQYF. The full variable domain, in which reference TRBV5-1 and TRBJ2-3 provide the parts outside the CDR3, is KAGVTQTPRYLIKTRGQQVTLSCSPISGHRSVSWYQQTPGQGLQFLFEYFSETQRNKGNFPGRFSGRQFSNSRSEMNVSTLELGDSALYLCASGGGFTDTQYFGPGTRLTVL.

The sample holds many counts of this clonotype. The V call is TRBV12-3 or TRBV12-4, the J call TRBJ2-1, with 7 bases matching TRBD2. CDR3 length equals 19 residues. The trim removed 1 base at V and 5 bases at J, leaving 17 bases unmatched. The CDR3, as DNA: TGTGCCAGCAGTTTAGGCACCCCACTAGCGTATCAACCCCACAATGAGCAGTTCTTC. Its protein is CASSLGTPLAYQPHNEQFF.

In this sample, this clonotype turned up a few times. This chain links TRBV27 with TRBJ1-2; TRBD1 aligns across 10 bases. The CDR3 covers 13 residues. The ends lost 6 bases at V and 8 bases at J; junction bases unmatched: 6. The germline gives CDR1 MNHEY, CDR2 SMNVEV (reference sequence). Here the CDR3 reads CASRGTGEGGYTF. In DNA, the CDR3 is TGTGCCAGCAGAGGGACAGGGGAAGGGGGCTACACCTTC.

The rearrangement joins TRBV12-3 or TRBV12-4 to TRBJ1-2; TRBD1 aligns across 9 bases. J gave up 4 bases and V 5 bases, and 5 bases lay outside the gene matches. The length of the CDR3 is 14 residues. The CDR3 sequence: CASSPLGQGYGYTF. The CDR3 bases are TGTGCCAGCAGTCCGCTGGGACAGGGCTATGGCTACACCTTC.

This clonotype was seen only a few times. The chain links TRBV12-3 or TRBV12-4 to TRBJ2-4; D might be TRBD2 (6 bases). The CDR3 loop spans 13 amino acids. Trimming took off 3 bases at V and 7 bases at J, with 10 bases between the two ends. The CDR3 sequence: CASSFGGNNIQYF. As DNA, the CDR3 is TGTGCCAGCAGTTTCGGGGGTAACAACATTCAGTACTTC.

As concerns this clonotype: This may be a read error: a much more frequent sequence differs by one nucleotide. The gene calls are TRBV12-3 or TRBV12-4 and TRBJ2-1; 7 bases line up with TRBD2. CDR3 length equals 16 residues. V lost 0 bases, J lost 6 bases, and 8 bases stayed unmatched. The CDR3 loop is CASSLAAAGSFNEQFF. The CDR3 DNA sequence: TGTGCCAGCAGTTTAGCGGCAGCGGGAAGTTTCAATGAGCAGTTCTTC.

V is TRBV20-1 and J is TRBJ2-4, with 9 nucleotides matching TRBD2. The CDR3 runs 16 residues. CDR1 and CDR2 (germline): DFQATT, SNEGSKA (reference sequence). J was trimmed by 8 bases and V by 6 bases; bases with no gene match: 17. The CDR3 nucleotides are TGCAGTGCGCCAGGACTAGCGTCGGGCCAAAGGGACATTCAGTACTTC. Its translation is CSAPGLASGQRDIQYF.

This chain links TRBV15 with TRBJ2-1, with 11 bases fitting TRBD2. This CDR3 contains 18 residues. The V segment lost 0 bases and the J segment 7 bases; nucleotides outside the gene matches: 11. Per the germline V gene, CDR1 is LNHNV and CDR2 is YYDKDF (reference sequence). This CDR3 is CATSRDHGLAGGFNEQFF. The CDR3 DNA reads as TGTGCCACCAGCAGAGATCATGGGCTAGCGGGGGGCTTTAATGAGCAGTTCTTC.

In regard to this clonotype: Since a much larger clone is just one base distant, this may be a read error. The CDR3 carries no conserved terminal phenylalanine or tryptophan, so it likely arises from a read error. This chain joins TRBV12-5 and TRBJ2-1; the D gene is possibly TRBD2 (5 bases). Trimming took 4 bases from V and 4 from J, leaving 11 bases between them. CDR1 is LGHNT and CDR2 is FRNRAP in the germline V gene. This CDR3 region has 14 residues. The CDR3 DNA reads as TGTGCTAGTGGTTCGGACTCGCGATACAATGAGCAGTTCTCC. Its translation is CASGSDSRYNEQFS.

This clonotype has only a few counts. The chain combines TRBV4-1 with TRBJ1-1; TRBD1 matches 9 bases. This CDR3 comprises 15 residues. V was pared by 2 bases and J by 3 bases, with 4 bases of the junction left unmatched. Germline-derived CDR1 and CDR2 are MGHRA and YSYEKL. CDR3 sequence: CASSQWTGEYTEAFF. The CDR3 nucleotides are TGCGCCAGCAGCCAATGGACAGGGGAGTACACTGAAGCTTTCTTT.